The clone carrying this T cell receptor (beta chain) was seen a few times. Its antigen is undetermined. Germline CDR1 SGHVS, CDR2 FQNEAQ. This CDR3 is built from 16 residues. The ends were cut back, 4 bases at V and 2 bases at J, with 14 bases in the middle. The sample originates from a study of blood T cell dynamics during melanoma immunotherapy. Notes on the study in general: cfDNA rearrangement score rose from T0 to W3 with disease control.

Clones were read by immunoSEQ multiplex PCR, and TCRdb kept only the in-frame ones, dropping some. The table lists 200 to 250 clones, approximately 81% of them singletons. This sample's time point: week 3, after first cycle of checkpoint inhibitor. Disease control meant complete response, partial response or stable disease at 12 weeks. The clonotype was recovered from a human donor with melanoma. The chain recombines TRBV7-8 with TRBJ2-2; either TRBD1 or TRBD2 may supply D (6 bases each). The sample was cell-free DNA from blood, taken from a patient treated with checkpoint blockade. The CDR3 region is CASSSPGGQNTGELFF. In nucleotides, the CDR3 is TGTGCCAGCAGCTCACCCGGGGGACAAAACACCGGGGAGCTGTTTTTT.